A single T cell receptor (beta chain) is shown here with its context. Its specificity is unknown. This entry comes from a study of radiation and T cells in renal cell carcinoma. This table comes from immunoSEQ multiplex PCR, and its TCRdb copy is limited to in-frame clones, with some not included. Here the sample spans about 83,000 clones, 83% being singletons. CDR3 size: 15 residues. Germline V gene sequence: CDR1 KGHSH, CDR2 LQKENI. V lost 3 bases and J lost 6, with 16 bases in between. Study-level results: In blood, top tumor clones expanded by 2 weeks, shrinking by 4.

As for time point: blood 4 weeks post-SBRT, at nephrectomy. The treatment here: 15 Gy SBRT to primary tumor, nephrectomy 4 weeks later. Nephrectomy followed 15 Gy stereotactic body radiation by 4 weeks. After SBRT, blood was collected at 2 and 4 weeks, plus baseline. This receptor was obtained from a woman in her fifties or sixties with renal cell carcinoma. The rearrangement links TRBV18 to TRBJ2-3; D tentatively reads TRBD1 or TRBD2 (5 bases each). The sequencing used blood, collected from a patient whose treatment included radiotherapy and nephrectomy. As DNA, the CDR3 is TGTGCCAGCTCACCTTGGGACGGATCAGCGGATACGCAGTATTTT. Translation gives CASSPWDGSADTQYF.